These 10 T cell receptor beta chains came from one sample sequenced in a study of tumor-infiltrating lymphocytes in primary liver carcinoma. Germline DNA was also extracted, with blood RNA taken from unsorted whole blood. A primer matching the constant region was used to make TCR beta cDNA from around 460 ng of total RNA. Modified slightly, ARM-PCR produced TCR beta libraries over three nested multiplex PCR rounds. TRBV1-TRBV30 forward primers paired with a C-beta reverse primer drove the first two PCR rounds, around 9 cycles each. Using its own MiXCR run on the multiplex PCR reads, TCRdb lists one record per CDR3 protein. The sample has 300,000 to 400,000 distinct CDR3 sequences; approximately 65% are singletons. The specimen sequenced was peripheral blood. The receptors stem from a middle-aged man with primary liver carcinoma and hepatitis B virus infection.

As for this clonotype: A single base separates this from a much larger clone, so it may be a read error. V gene TRBV5-5 combines with J gene TRBJ2-5; TRBD1 matches at 9 bases. This CDR3 has 14 residues. CDR1 is SGHKS and CDR2 is YYEKEE in the germline V gene (reference sequence). V lost 5 bases, J lost 4 bases, and 6 bases stayed unmatched. The CDR3 nucleotides are TGTGCCAGCAGTACACAGGGGGCACCAGAGACCCAGTACTTC. The encoded protein is CASSTQGAPETQYF.

Regarding this clonotype: A much larger clone sits a single nucleotide away, making a read error possible. The chain carries TRBV12-3 or TRBV12-4 and TRBJ1-5; D is undetermined. The CDR3 has 13 residues. The CDR3 nucleotides are TGTACCAGCAGCCCTGCCGCGGGTCAGCCCCAGCATTTT. Translated: CTSSPAAGQPQHF.

In this sample, this clonotype turned up a few times. The chain couples TRBV10-2 to TRBJ2-6, with a tentative D call TRBD1 (6 bases). V shed 2 bases and J shed 4 bases, with 9 bases lying between them. The germline V gene has CDR1 WSHSY and CDR2 SAAADI. The CDR3 consists of 15 residues. The chain's CDR3 is CASSEQGLGANVLTF. CDR3 DNA: TGCGCCAGCAGTGAGCAGGGGCTAGGGGCCAACGTCCTGACTTTC.

About this clonotype: Because it lacks the conserved phenylalanine or tryptophan at the end, this CDR3 is likely a read error. V and J are TRBV11-1 and TRBJ2-5, with 10 positions matching TRBD2. The CDR3 runs to 16 residues. V lost 5 bases to trimming and J lost 5 bases; unmatched junction nucleotides: 11. CDR1 SGHAT and CDR2 FQDESV come from the germline V gene (reference sequence). The CDR3 coding sequence is TGTGCCAGCAGCCCAGGACTAGCGGATCTCCGGGAGACCCAGTACGTC. Translation: CASSPGLADLRETQYV.

Notes on this clonotype: This clone may be a read error of a much larger clone one base away. The chain employs TRBV6-2 or TRBV6-3 and TRBJ1-5, with TRBD1 matching 7 bases. Germline V gives CDR1 MNHEY, CDR2 SVGEGT. CDR3 size: 14 residues. In DNA, the CDR3 is TGTGTCAGCACTCAGACAGGGAACAATCAGCCCCAGCATTTT. It specifies CVSTQTGNNQPQHF.

Ten or more counts support this clonotype. This chain connects TRBV4-2 to TRBJ2-7; 13 bases are a match to TRBD2. CDR1 is LGHNA, CDR2 YNFKEQ, per germline. With 0 bases clipped from V and 1 base from J, the junction kept 0 bases outside the gene matches. The CDR3 has 16 amino acids. The CDR3 here is CASSQEGLAGSYEQYF. For the CDR3, the DNA is TGTGCCAGCAGCCAAGAGGGACTAGCGGGATCCTACGAGCAGTACTTC.

In its sample, this clonotype was seen many times. This chain uses TRBV6-5 with TRBJ2-3, with D maybe TRBD1 (6 bases). The germline V and J ends were trimmed by 2 bases and 0 bases, with 9 bases remaining between them. Germline CDR1 reads MNHEY; CDR2 reads SVGAGI. This CDR3 region has 15 residues. DNA of the CDR3: TGTGCCAGCAGTTACCAAACAGGGAGCACAGATACGCAGTATTTT. Translation: CASSYQTGSTDTQYF.

This clonotype was recorded many times. The chain recombines TRBV6-2 or TRBV6-3 with TRBJ2-4, with 7 nucleotides matching TRBD2. The CDR3 sequence is 14 residues long. The J segment lost 0 bases and the V segment lost 6 bases, leaving 2 bases of the junction unmatched. The germline V gene encodes CDR1 MNHEY and CDR2 SVGEGT. The chain's CDR3 is CASRSSGAKNIQYF. The CDR3 bases are TGTGCCAGCAGATCTAGCGGAGCCAAAAACATTCAGTACTTC.

This clonotype was counted only a few times. Since a much larger clone is just one base distant, this may be a read error. The chain carries TRBV6-5 and TRBJ1-2; D remains unclear. The germline gives CDR1 MNHEY, CDR2 SVGAGI. CDR3 length: 13 amino acids. Written as DNA, the CDR3 is TGTGCCAGCAGTTATGACCGTAACTATGACTACACCTTC. Its protein product is CASSYDRNYDYTF.

This clonotype was counted a few times. The chain recombines TRBV28 with TRBJ2-7, with 12 bases matching TRBD2. V was pared by 5 bases and J by 3 bases, with 5 bases of the junction left unmatched. The CDR3 covers 15 residues. Germline lookup yields CDR1 MDHEN and CDR2 SYDVKM. In DNA, the CDR3 is TGTGCCAGCAGTGCAACGGGACTAGCGGGCTACGAGCAGTACTTC. The encoded protein is CASSATGLAGYEQYF.